The sequence of this T cell receptor (beta chain) was determined in a study of shared clonotypes between healthy human individuals. Study summary: Each donor's CD8 memory used one plate, CD8 naive two, each CD4 subset three.

Positive CCR7 selection of CD45RO-negative cells yielded the naive CD8 cells, and terminally differentiated effector memory CD45RA+ cells were excluded. Authors' data handling: Filtering was not the same, since immunoSEQ gave junction-only sequences without quality scores. Assay used: immunoSEQ multiplex PCR; TCRdb lists only in-frame clones, some missing. The V and J calls and clone size were taken over from that table, and D and trimming were inferred from the DNA. The sample carries about 2.1 million clones, around 93% recorded once. Germline CDR1 SGHDN, CDR2 FVKESK. This CDR3 comprises 15 residues. V gave up 2 bases and J gave up 2 bases, with 9 bases separating them. Points from the study as a whole: A generally larger estimated richness was seen in naive subsets than in memory subsets. The donor pool, a small one, limited the genetic and exposure-history diversity represented.

As concerns this clone: Its antigen is unknown.

Sequencing was carried out using naive CD8+ T cells from PBMCs. The TCR originated in a man between 18 and 29 years old in good health. Some clones in this sample may be carry-over from other donors' samples. The genes are TRBV14 and TRBJ2-2; possible D gene TRBD2, 6 bases. Here the CDR3 DNA reads TGTGCCAGCAGCCAACGCGGGGTAAACACCGGGGAGCTGTTTTTT. This encodes CASSQRGVNTGELFF.